Below, 5 T cell receptor beta chains from the same sample are listed, as sequenced in a study of cytomegalovirus exposure and HLA in healthy donors. Both 60 Vbeta primers and 13 Jbeta primers went into the PCR. Produced via immunoSEQ multiplex PCR; TCRdb's table is partial and in-frame only. The sample includes 75,000 to 100,000 clones, 73% seen only once; the top ten take under 4.5%. The source material was PBMCs. The receptors come from a middle-aged man in good health and CMV-seronegative.

The J gene is TRBJ1-6, the V gene TRBV30; TRBD1 matches at 7 bases. V shed 2 bases and J 10 bases; nucleotides not matched to a gene: 11. The germline V gene encodes CDR1 GTSNPN and CDR2 SVGIG (reference sequence). The CDR3 covers 15 residues. The CDR3 sequence is CAWSRGTGVGSPLHF. The CDR3 DNA reads TGTGCCTGGAGTCGGGGAACAGGGGTTGGGTCACCCCTCCACTTT.

This clone appeared a few times. J is TRBJ2-7 and V is TRBV6-5; TRBD1 agrees at 8 bases. The CDR3 is made up of 13 amino acids. After removal of 6 bases from V and 7 bases from J, the junction contained 8 bases not matched to a gene. The V gene's germline CDR1 is MNHEY and CDR2 SVGAGI. The CDR3 protein is CASSGTGFVEQYF. CDR3 nucleotide sequence: TGTGCCAGCAGCGGGACAGGATTCGTGGAGCAGTACTTC.

In the case of this clone: Distinct nucleotide sequences in the sample also encode this CDR3. The chain recombines TRBV7-6 with TRBJ2-5; D call uncertain. The germline gives CDR1 SGHVS, CDR2 FNYEAQ. With 1 base removed from V and 5 bases from J, the gap between germline ends came to 5 bases. The CDR3 is 12 amino acids. In nucleotides, the CDR3 is TGTGCCAGCAGCTTAGGGGCGGAGACCCAGTACTTC. Residues: CASSLGAETQYF.

This sequence joins TRBV5-1 and TRBJ1-1, with 9 nucleotides matching TRBD1. CDR1 and CDR2 from the germline V gene are SGHRS and YFSETQ. V trimming: 2 bases; J trimming: 4 bases; junction bases outside the gene matches: 9. The CDR3 spans 16 residues. CDR3 nucleotides: TGCGCCAGCAGCTTTATACAGGGGGCCGTTGGCACTGAAGCTTTCTTT. Encoded protein: CASSFIQGAVGTEAFF.

This clone showed up just once. The V and J genes are TRBV28 and TRBJ2-5, with D perhaps TRBD2 (6 bases). The V gene lost 3 bases and the J gene lost 1 base, with 12 bases spanning the gap. This CDR3 has 15 amino acids. The germline CDR1 and CDR2 sequences are MDHEN and SYDVKM. For the CDR3, the DNA is TGTGCCAGCAGTTTTGACGGACTAACCCAAGAGACCCAGTACTTC. It codes for CASSFDGLTQETQYF.